A single sample gave rise to the 4 T cell receptor beta chains below, sequenced in a study of blood T cell repertoires in COVID-19. Method: immunoSEQ multiplex PCR; TCRdb's copy keeps in-frame clones and lacks some. The sample has 150,000 to 200,000 clones, 85% to 90% seen once. What was sequenced was PBMCs or T cells enriched from blood (not recorded which). The receptors come from a middle-aged woman in a cohort exposed to, infected with or recovered from COVID-19 (not recorded which).

In nucleotides, the CDR3 is TGTGCCAGCAGTCGATCTGAGGGGGCGATGGATGAAAAACTGTTTTTT. This codes for CASSRSEGAMDEKLFF. V usage is TRBV4-2 and J usage is TRBJ1-4, with 7 bases identical to TRBD1. The CDR3 consists of 16 residues. CDR1 and CDR2 from the germline V gene are LGHNA and YNFKEQ. Trimming removed 6 bases from V and 6 bases from J; junction bases left unmatched: 13.

The chain carries TRBV30 and TRBJ2-3; D may be TRBD1 (6 bases). V lost 0 bases to trimming and J lost 1 base, with 11 bases between them. Germline V gives CDR1 GTSNPN, CDR2 SVGIG (reference sequence). The CDR3 runs 15 residues. CDR3: CAWSVSQGRTDTQYF. DNA of the CDR3: TGTGCCTGGAGTGTATCGCAGGGGCGCACAGATACGCAGTATTTT.

The genes are TRBV4-3 and TRBJ1-2, with D possibly matching TRBD1 (5 bases). Germline lookup yields CDR1 LGHNA and CDR2 YSLEER. V was clipped by 0 bases and J by 4 bases, with 15 bases between them. The CDR3 length is 16 residues. This CDR3 reads CASSQESTGPSYGYTF. CDR3 sequence (DNA): TGCGCCAGCAGCCAAGAGAGTACAGGACCCTCCTATGGCTACACCTTC.

The chain links TRBV19 to TRBJ1-1, with D tentatively TRBD1 (6 bases). This CDR3 has 15 residues. Trimming shortened V by 2 bases and J by 3 bases, and 13 bases separated the two germline ends. The germline gives CDR1 LNHDA, CDR2 SQIVND (reference sequence). Written as DNA, the CDR3 is TGTGCCAGTAGTATAACAGGGACCGCGGACACTGAAGCTTTCTTT. Its translation is CASSITGTADTEAFF. Based on the CDR3 plus reference TRBV19 and TRBJ1-1, the full variable domain is DGGITQSPKYLFRKEGQNVTLSCEQNLNHDAMYWYRQDPGQGLRLIYYSQIVNDFQKGDIAEGYSVSREKKESFPLTVTSAQKNPTAFYLCASSITGTADTEAFFGQGTRLTVV.